What follows are 21 T cell receptor beta chains derived from one specimen sequenced in a study of cytotoxic CD8 clonotypes in ibrutinib-treated CLL (TCRdb year 2021). The time point label of this sample denotes: progressive disease on ibrutinib. Receptor libraries were prepared by the immunoSEQ multiplex PCR assay. In TCRdb, the immuneACCESS table is reduced to in-frame sequences with V and J assigned. These tables do not hold every clone; where another copy was compared, an unresolved V gene accounts for under half, and the others remain unexplained. In this sample the table shows approximately 160,000 clones, roughly 90% of which occur a single time. Jointly, the top ten make up 3% of the sample. Material: PBMCs, obtained at disease progression, from a patient treated with ibrutinib. The receptors were gathered from a human donor with chronic lymphocytic leukemia.

The chain is built from TRBV9 and TRBJ1-3; D call uncertain. The CDR3 covers 16 residues. Germline V gives CDR1 SGDLS, CDR2 YYNGEE. Trimming left V 7 bases short and J 2 bases short, with 19 bases between. CDR3: CASSESGGIAGNTIYF. CDR3 coding DNA: TGTGCCAGCTCAGAGAGTGGCGGTATTGCTGGAAACACCATATATTTT.

The V and J genes are TRBV7-6 and TRBJ2-7; 14 bases are a match to TRBD2. V lost 7 bases to trimming and J lost 5 bases; unmatched junction nucleotides: 4. CDR1 SGHVS and CDR2 FNYEAQ come from the germline V gene. The CDR3 has 14 residues. For the CDR3, the DNA is TGTGCCAGCATCATGGGACTAGCGGGAGACGAGCAGTACTTC. Translated, it gives CASIMGLAGDEQYF.

This clone was counted between two and nine times. The rearrangement links TRBV5-6 to TRBJ2-1, with 10 bases fitting TRBD2. This CDR3 is 15 amino acids long. Germline CDR1 SGHDT, CDR2 YYEEEE. The J segment lost 12 bases and the V segment lost 0 bases, leaving 9 bases of the junction unmatched. CDR3: CASSLVLDIAGGQFF. The CDR3 DNA reads TGTGCCAGCAGCTTGGTTCTAGACATAGCGGGAGGGCAGTTCTTC.

V usage is TRBV12-5 and J usage is TRBJ1-4, with TRBD1 identical over 7 bases. With V trimmed by 0 bases and J by 7 bases, 14 bases remained unmatched. Germline V gene sequence: CDR1 LGHNT, CDR2 FRNRAP. This CDR3 is 18 amino acids long. CDR3 in DNA: TGTGCTAGTGGTTTGGTAAGGGGGGACAGACGTTCGGGTGAAAAACTGTTTTTT. Translated, it gives CASGLVRGDRRSGEKLFF.

The chain recombines TRBV5-6 with TRBJ2-7; the D gene could be TRBD1 or TRBD2 (5 bases each). Trimming took off 2 bases at V and 0 bases at J, with 15 bases between the two ends. The germline CDR1 and CDR2 sequences are SGHDT and YYEEEE. The CDR3 is 16 amino acids. The CDR3 protein is CASSFTGTVSSYEQYF. The CDR3 nucleotides read TGTGCCAGCAGCTTCACCGGGACGGTGAGCTCCTACGAGCAGTACTTC.

The chain couples TRBV30 to TRBJ2-2; the D gene is possibly TRBD2 (5 bases). The germline V gene has CDR1 GTSNPN and CDR2 SVGIG (reference sequence). V dropped 8 bases and J dropped 6 bases, with 10 bases sitting between them. The CDR3 runs 11 residues. The CDR3 DNA sequence: TGTGCCGCTGGAGGCCCCGGGGAGCTGTTTTTT. Its translation is CAAGGPGELFF.

The J gene is TRBJ2-2, the V gene TRBV11-3; 8 bases match TRBD1. Trimming cost V 1 base and J 6 bases; bases outside gene matches: 10. The CDR3 sequence is 17 residues long. CDR1 and CDR2 (germline): SGHNT, YENEEA. The CDR3: CASSLAMRTGYAGELFF. The CDR3 region has the DNA TGTGCCAGCAGCTTAGCGATGAGGACAGGGTACGCCGGGGAGCTGTTTTTT.

J is TRBJ2-2 and V is TRBV6-1; 7 positions agree with TRBD2. Germline V gene sequence: CDR1 MNHNS, CDR2 SASEGT. Trimming cost V 7 bases and J 1 base; bases outside gene matches: 6. The CDR3 length is 15 residues. CDR3: CASISRTRNTGELFF. CDR3 nucleotide sequence: TGTGCCAGCATTTCTAGGACTAGGAACACCGGGGAGCTGTTTTTT.

This sequence joins TRBV6-5 and TRBJ1-2; the D gene is possibly TRBD1 (5 bases). Deletions cut 2 bases from V and 4 bases from J, with 11 bases between. Germline CDR1 MNHEY, CDR2 SVGAGI. The CDR3 covers 14 residues. In nucleotides, the CDR3 is TGTGCCAGCAGTTACAGGGGATCAGGCTATGGCTACACCTTC. This translates into CASSYRGSGYGYTF.

CDR3 in DNA: TGTGCCAGCAGTTCAAAATCGACAGGACGGTACTACGAGCAGTACTTC. It codes for CASSSKSTGRYYEQYF. The V call is TRBV27, the J call TRBJ2-7, with TRBD1 as a possible D gene (6 bases). CDR3 length: 16 residues. Trimming shortened V by 4 bases and J by 3 bases, and 19 bases separated the two germline ends. Looked up from germline, CDR1 is MNHEY and CDR2 is SMNVEV (reference sequence).

The gene calls are TRBV5-1 and TRBJ2-5, with 13 bases fitting TRBD2. The CDR3 loop spans 17 amino acids. CDR1 and CDR2 (germline): SGHRS, YFSETQ. With 1 base clipped from V and 5 bases from J, the junction kept 8 bases outside the gene matches. The CDR3 protein is CASSLYGRLAGGETQYF. The CDR3, as DNA: TGCGCCAGCAGCTTGTATGGTAGACTAGCGGGAGGTGAGACCCAGTACTTC.

V and J are TRBV2 and TRBJ2-7; the match to TRBD1 covers 9 bases. The ends lost 6 bases at V and 7 bases at J; junction bases unmatched: 7. Per germline, CDR1 SNHLY and CDR2 FYNNEI. CDR3 length: 13 amino acids. DNA of the CDR3: TGTGCCAGCAGCGGGGACAGGGTGCGGGAGCAGTACTTC. Translated: CASSGDRVREQYF.

CDR3: CASSIPGALAAFF. The CDR3 DNA is TGTGCCAGTAGTATCCCGGGGGCATTGGCAGCTTTCTTT. The chain couples TRBV19 to TRBJ1-1, with D possibly being TRBD1 (6 bases). Germline V gene data show CDR1 as LNHDA and CDR2 as SQIVND (reference sequence). The length of the CDR3 is 13 residues. V dropped 3 bases and J dropped 10 bases, with 15 bases sitting between them.

The chain is built from TRBV30 and TRBJ2-5; maybe TRBD2 (5 bases). CDR3 length equals 15 residues. V lost 4 bases and J 5 bases, leaving 20 bases between the germline ends. The germline V gene has CDR1 GTSNPN and CDR2 SVGIG (reference sequence). CDR3 bases: TGTGCCTGGATGCACGGGGATCGGGTTTGGGAGACCCAGTACTTC. This gives the protein CAWMHGDRVWETQYF.

The chain joins TRBV2 to TRBJ1-4; weak D call: TRBD1 (5 bases). The CDR3 runs 15 residues. The V and J ends lost 4 bases and 4 bases respectively, with 13 bases between them. Germline loops: CDR1 SNHLY, CDR2 FYNNEI. CDR3 region: CASSGGRQINEKLFF. The DNA for the CDR3 is TGTGCCAGCAGTGGGGGTCGACAGATTAATGAAAAACTGTTTTTT.

V and J are TRBV7-6 and TRBJ2-4, with D perhaps matching TRBD2 (6 bases). The CDR3 spans 15 residues. The ends were cut back, 5 bases at V and 7 bases at J, with 18 bases in the middle. Germline assignment: CDR1 SGHVS and CDR2 FNYEAQ. The CDR3 loop is CASSAGAGLENIQYF. In DNA form, the CDR3 reads TGTGCCAGCAGCGCCGGGGCGGGGCTCGAGAACATTCAGTACTTC.

Here the CDR3 reads CASGWGGQNTDTQYF. The CDR3 DNA sequence: TGTGCCAGCGGATGGGGGGGACAGAACACAGATACGCAGTATTTT. This chain links TRBV7-3 with TRBJ2-3, with D perhaps being TRBD1 or TRBD2 (7 bases each). V shed 8 bases and J shed 2 bases, with 17 bases lying between them. The CDR3 consists of 15 residues. Germline V gene lookup returns CDR1 SGHTA and CDR2 FQGTGA.

This sequence joins TRBV12-5 and TRBJ2-3; TRBD2 agrees at 9 bases. This CDR3 has 14 residues. The V and J ends lost 1 base and 4 bases, in that order; junction bases with no gene match: 0. CDR1 LGHNT and CDR2 FRNRAP come from the germline V gene. The CDR3 loop is CASGLGLAADTQYF. The DNA for the CDR3 is TGTGCTAGTGGTTTGGGACTAGCGGCAGATACGCAGTATTTT.

This sequence joins TRBV19 and TRBJ2-1; possibly TRBD1 or TRBD2 for D (5 bases each). CDR1 is LNHDA, CDR2 SQIVND, per germline (reference sequence). The CDR3 is made up of 15 amino acids. The germline V and J ends were trimmed by 4 bases and 12 bases, with 22 bases remaining between them. This CDR3 reads CASSTAYGASSWQFF. In DNA, the CDR3 is TGTGCCAGTAGTACAGCATACGGGGCTAGCAGCTGGCAGTTCTTC.

This chain uses TRBV28 with TRBJ2-7, with D perhaps TRBD2 (6 bases). The CDR3 extends over 15 amino acids. Germline V gene data show CDR1 as MDHEN and CDR2 as SYDVKM. V lost 7 bases, J lost 0 bases, and 16 bases lay in between. The CDR3 reads CASKLRDGSSYEQYF. CDR3 bases: TGTGCCAGCAAACTGCGGGACGGGAGCTCCTACGAGCAGTACTTC. Combining the CDR3 with reference TRBV28 and TRBJ2-7 gives the whole variable domain DVKVTQSSRYLVKRTGEKVFLECVQDMDHENMFWYRQDPGLGLRLIYFSYDVKMKEKGDIPEGYSVSREKKERFSLILESASTNQTSMYLCASKLRDGSSYEQYFGPGTRLTVT.

The rearrangement links TRBV18 to TRBJ2-5; D is ambiguous. The CDR3 loop spans 12 amino acids. Germline V gene data show CDR1 as KGHSH and CDR2 as LQKENI. V dropped 0 bases and J dropped 4 bases, with 3 bases sitting between them. The CDR3 protein is CASSPPTETQYF. For the CDR3, the DNA is TGTGCCAGCTCACCACCTACAGAGACCCAGTACTTC.